This T cell receptor beta chain was sequenced for a study of cytomegalovirus exposure and HLA in healthy donors. Study results and caveats: Cytomegalovirus status was reportedly diagnosed by the classifier with high specificity and sensitivity. More clonal expansion characterized HLA-associated TCR beta chains than equally common others in a later analysis. A later analysis linked roughly 17,000 TCR beta sequences to HLA alleles at 0.05 false discovery rate.

In the case of this clone: The antigen remains undetermined.

The germline CDR1 and CDR2 sequences are SEHNR and FQNEAQ (reference sequence). Trimming took 11 bases from V and 4 from J, leaving 11 bases between them. The CDR3 covers 11 residues. PCR employed 60 Vbeta and 13 Jbeta primers. TCRdb's copy holds only in-frame clones and misses some; the assay was immunoSEQ multiplex PCR. The sample records 150,000 to 200,000 clones, over 65% being singletons. Donors had nominal health at sampling but likely had unrecorded immune exposures. This chain uses TRBV7-9 with TRBJ2-5; possibly TRBD1 for D (5 bases). This TCR derives from a young man in good health and CMV-seronegative. The sequencing input was PBMCs. The CDR3 here is CAGQGTETQYF. In nucleotides, the CDR3 is TGTGCCGGGCAGGGAACAGAGACCCAGTACTTC. Variable domain in full (rest from reference TRBV7-9 and TRBJ2-5): DTGVSQNPRHKITKRGQNVTFRCDPISEHNRLYWYRQTLGQGPEFLTYFQNEAQLEKSRLLSDRFSAERPKGSFSTLEIQRTEQGDSAMYLCAGQGTETQYFGPGTRLLVL.